A single sample is the source of the 15 T cell receptor beta chains below, sequenced in a study of blood T cell repertoires in COVID-19. TCRdb keeps only in-frame clones here, not all; method: immunoSEQ multiplex PCR. The profile shows approximately 380,000 clones, 75% to 90% of them singletons. Sample: peripheral blood. The receptors stem from a woman aged 18 to 35 with acute or convalescent COVID-19.

On this clone itself: Other DNA sequences in the same sample also yield this CDR3. V is TRBV5-1 and J is TRBJ1-5; TRBD1 matches at 9 bases. The germline CDR1 and CDR2 sequences are SGHRS and YFSETQ. CDR3 size: 16 residues. With V trimmed by 0 bases and J by 7 bases, 8 bases remained unmatched. DNA of the CDR3: TGCGCCAGCAGCTTGGGACCGGGACAGGGTAACCAGCCCCAGCATTTT. This translates into CASSLGPGQGNQPQHF.

The chain joins TRBV30 to TRBJ2-4; 8 bases are a match to TRBD1. Trimming removed 0 bases from V and 0 bases from J; junction bases left unmatched: 13. Germline V gives CDR1 GTSNPN, CDR2 SVGIG (reference sequence). This CDR3 region has 19 residues. The CDR3 DNA is TGTGCCTGGAGTGTACGGTCAGGACAGGGTGGGCGAGCCAAAAACATTCAGTACTTC. Translation gives CAWSVRSGQGGRAKNIQYF.

This clone was detected only a few times. This rearrangement joins TRBV19 to TRBJ1-1; TRBD1 matches at 12 bases. CDR1 is LNHDA and CDR2 is SQIVND in the germline V gene (reference sequence). The CDR3 is made up of 15 amino acids. V lost 4 bases, J lost 7 bases, and 7 bases stayed unmatched. The CDR3 nucleotides read TGTGCCAGTAGTAGAGGGACAGGGGGCGAGCTTGAAGCTTTCTTT. Translating gives CASSRGTGGELEAFF.

Concerning this clone: A much larger clone differs from this one at a single base, so this may be a read error. J is TRBJ1-6 and V is TRBV5-7; 10 nucleotides line up with TRBD1. TRBV5-7 is noted as an ORF with a role that remains uncertain. The CDR3 loop spans 14 amino acids. Trimming cost V 5 bases and J 5 bases; bases outside gene matches: 1. CDR3: CASRGQGNNSPLHF. The DNA of the CDR3 is TGTGCCAGCAGGGGACAGGGGAATAATTCACCCCTCCACTTT.

The CDR3 loop reads CASGLRAVAGLTGELFF. In DNA, the CDR3 is TGTGCTAGTGGTTTGCGGGCGGTAGCGGGACTCACCGGGGAGCTGTTTTTT. The chain employs TRBV12-5 and TRBJ2-2, with TRBD2 identical over 8 bases. After removal of 2 bases from V and 4 bases from J, the junction contained 9 bases not matched to a gene. Per germline, CDR1 LGHNT and CDR2 FRNRAP. The CDR3 spans 17 residues.

The chain links TRBV5-1 to TRBJ2-5; D gene ambiguous. Germline loops: CDR1 SGHRS, CDR2 YFSETQ. V was cut by 1 base and J by 3 bases, with 13 bases left in between. CDR3 length: 15 amino acids. CDR3 in amino acids: CASSLFSADKETQYF. The CDR3 DNA sequence: TGCGCCAGCAGCTTGTTCTCGGCAGACAAAGAGACCCAGTACTTC. Full variable domain (remainder filled in from reference TRBV5-1 and TRBJ2-5): KAGVTQTPRYLIKTRGQQVTLSCSPISGHRSVSWYQQTPGQGLQFLFEYFSETQRNKGNFPGRFSGRQFSNSRSEMNVSTLELGDSALYLCASSLFSADKETQYFGPGTRLLVL.

This clone was recorded once. The V and J genes are TRBV12-5 and TRBJ2-3, with D tentatively TRBD2 (5 bases). The CDR3 runs to 13 residues. V lost 5 bases and J 2 bases, leaving 8 bases between the germline ends. Germline lookup yields CDR1 LGHNT and CDR2 FRNRAP. CDR3 residues: CASGLGNTDTQYF. The CDR3 DNA is TGTGCTAGTGGTCTCGGGAACACAGATACGCAGTATTTT.

CDR3 sequence reads: CASSGIGTGGSEKLFF. The CDR3 bases are TGTGCCAGCAGCGGAATCGGGACAGGGGGGAGTGAAAAACTGTTTTTT. The genes are TRBV9 and TRBJ1-4; 11 bases match TRBD1. The trim removed 3 bases at V and 7 bases at J, leaving 8 bases unmatched. The CDR3 has 16 amino acids. The germline V gene has CDR1 SGDLS and CDR2 YYNGEE.

This chain joins TRBV11-2 and TRBJ2-1; 10 positions match TRBD2. Germline V CDR1 and CDR2: SGHAT, FQNNGV. This CDR3 contains 16 residues. V shed 5 bases, J shed 6 bases, and the junction held 10 bases outside the gene matches. In DNA form, the CDR3 reads TGTGCCAGCAGCCCCGCCGGAGCGGGAGGGCCCAATGAGCAGTTCTTC. It yields the protein CASSPAGAGGPNEQFF.

The V gene is TRBV7-6, the J gene TRBJ2-1; TRBD2 matches 10 bases. Trimming removed 5 bases from V and 3 bases from J; junction bases left unmatched: 4. This CDR3 contains 15 residues. Germline V gene sequence: CDR1 SGHVS, CDR2 FNYEAQ. Here the CDR3 DNA reads TGTGCCAGCAGCCCTAGCGGGGGTAGCTACAATGAGCAGTTCTTC. Translation: CASSPSGGSYNEQFF.

The chain recombines TRBV19 with TRBJ1-3, with 8 bases that match TRBD1. V lost 10 bases and J lost 0; bases outside the gene matches: 14. Germline assignment: CDR1 LNHDA and CDR2 SQIVND (reference sequence). CDR3 size: 17 residues. Here the CDR3 reads CATQRGTGAVSGNTIYF. Here the CDR3 DNA reads TGTGCCACCCAACGAGGGACAGGAGCCGTCTCTGGAAACACCATATATTTT.

The CDR3 nucleotides read TGTGCCTGGAGTTTGGCGGGGAATTCACCCCTCCACTTT. Translated, it gives CAWSLAGNSPLHF. The chain recombines TRBV30 with TRBJ1-6; D is unresolved. The CDR3 is 13 amino acids. Trimming took 2 bases from V and 7 from J, leaving 9 bases between them. Germline assignment: CDR1 GTSNPN and CDR2 SVGIG (reference sequence).

The V gene is TRBV5-8, the J gene TRBJ2-5, with 9 bases that match TRBD1. V was clipped by 4 bases and J by 5 bases; unmatched bases: 6. The germline V gene has CDR1 SGHTS and CDR2 YDEGEE. This CDR3 has 14 amino acids. CDR3 sequence: CASSTGTGWETQYF. Written as DNA, the CDR3 is TGTGCCAGCAGCACCGGGACAGGGTGGGAGACCCAGTACTTC.

This chain uses TRBV5-6 with TRBJ2-6, with 10 bases lining up with TRBD1. Trimming cost V 4 bases and J 1 base; bases outside gene matches: 5. Germline V gene lookup returns CDR1 SGHDT and CDR2 YYEEEE. The CDR3 totals 17 residues. The CDR3 coding sequence is TGTGCCAGCAGCATCCGACAGGGGGCGTCTGGGGCCAACGTCCTGACTTTC. Translation: CASSIRQGASGANVLTF.

The gene calls are TRBV21-1 and TRBJ1-5; the D call TRBD1 from the table was never checked on the DNA. TRBV21-1 represents a pseudogene. This CDR3 contains 15 residues. Here the CDR3 DNA reads TGTGCCAGCAGCAGGGCCAAAGGATTCAATCAGCCCCAGCATTTT. As protein: CASSRAKGFNQPQHF.